This T cell receptor (beta chain) was retrieved from a study of blood T cell repertoires in COVID-19. In the study overall: Collection of acute and convalescent COVID-19 samples took place in the United States, Italy and Spain. PBMCs, B-cell-depleted T cells, or T cells were the source of the cDNA or gDNA that made up the material.

In the authors' methods: Amplification of reference gene primers was used by the study to estimate nucleated cell counts. The repertoire was sequenced with immunoSEQ multiplex PCR; TCRdb's copy has only in-frame clones and lacks some. V and J calls and clone size are as listed in that table; D and trimming were resolved from the DNA. This sample has 100,000 to 150,000 clones; roughly 88% occur once, and the top ten carry roughly 8%. The CDR3 length is 16 residues. J was trimmed by 0 bases and V by 0 bases; bases with no gene match: 3. Germline V gene lookup returns CDR1 SGHNT and CDR2 YYREEE (reference sequence).

Sequences were obtained from peripheral blood. The receptor was derived from a man aged 50 to 60 with acute or convalescent COVID-19. The rearrangement joins TRBV5-4 to TRBJ2-1; 7 bases are shared with TRBD2. DNA for the CDR3: TGTGCCAGCAGCTTGGTCCGCGGGAGCTCCTACAATGAGCAGTTCTTC. Protein sequence: CASSLVRGSSYNEQFF. The full variable domain, its missing parts supplied by reference TRBV5-4 and TRBJ2-1, is ETGVTQSPTHLIKTRGQQVTLRCSSQSGHNTVSWYQQALGQGPQFIFQYYREEENGRGNFPPRFSGLQFPNYSSELNVNALELDDSALYLCASSLVRGSSYNEQFFGPGTRLTVL.